A selection of T cell receptor beta chains follows, all from one sample in a study of CD8 T cells in Susac syndrome. TCRdb itself ran the immunoSEQ multiplex PCR reads through MiXCR, one entry per CDR3 protein. The sample has over 70,000 distinct CDR3 sequences, 95% to 96% seen once. Sequencing was carried out using CD8+ T cells from PBMCs. The receptors shown here come from a human donor with Susac syndrome. CDR3s include the opening cysteine and the closing phenylalanine or tryptophan. D genes are given only for firm matches. Clone size is stated in some rows and not others, as once, few, many or a class when expanded.

D gene: .
J gene: TRBJ2-1
V gene: TRBV20-1
clone size: .
CDR3 length: 15
CDR3 DNA: TGCAGTGCCCCGGTAGAGTCTAGGCTCGTAAATGAGCAGTTCTTC
CDR3 protein: CSAPVESRLVNEQFF

D gene: .
J gene: TRBJ2-7
V gene: TRBV27
clone size: .
CDR3 length: 14
CDR3 DNA: TGTGCCAGCAGTTTACGGACGGACGGGGCCGAGCAGTACTTC
CDR3 protein: CASSLRTDGAEQYF

D gene: TRBD1
J gene: TRBJ1-6
V gene: TRBV30
clone size: .
CDR3 length: 13
CDR3 DNA: TGTGCCTGGGGCAGGGACAGGGCCTCACCCCTCCACTTT
CDR3 protein: CAWGRDRASPLHF

D gene: TRBD1
J gene: TRBJ1-2
V gene: TRBV29-1
clone size: .
CDR3 length: 14
CDR3 DNA: TGCAGCGTCCACACCGGGACAGCTAACTATGGCTACACCTTC
CDR3 protein: CSVHTGTANYGYTF

D gene: TRBD1
J gene: TRBJ2-2
V gene: TRBV30
clone size: .
CDR3 length: 15
CDR3 DNA: TGTGCCTGGAGTACAGGGGCCTCTAACACCGGGGAGCTGTTTTTT
CDR3 protein: CAWSTGASNTGELFF

D gene: TRBD1
J gene: TRBJ1-5
V gene: TRBV5-1
clone size: .
CDR3 length: 15
CDR3 DNA: TGCGCCAGCAGCTCCACAGGGGATCCAAATCAGCCCCAGCATTTT
CDR3 protein: CASSSTGDPNQPQHF

D gene: .
J gene: TRBJ2-7
V gene: TRBV30
clone size: .
CDR3 length: 15
CDR3 DNA: TGTGCCTGGAGTCCGCCGAAGGGCGGATTCTACGAGCAGTACTTC
CDR3 protein: CAWSPPKGGFYEQYF

D gene: .
J gene: TRBJ2-7
V gene: TRBV20-1
clone size: .
CDR3 length: 14
CDR3 DNA: TGCAGTGCTAGACCGGGGGACAGCTCCTACGAGCAGTACTTC
CDR3 protein: CSARPGDSSYEQYF

D gene: .
J gene: TRBJ1-1
V gene: TRBV30
clone size: .
CDR3 length: 14
CDR3 DNA: TGTGCCTGGAGTACTAACCCGGGGAACACTGAAGCTTTCTTT
CDR3 protein: CAWSTNPGNTEAFF

D gene: TRBD1
J gene: TRBJ1-3
V gene: TRBV7-9
clone size: .
CDR3 length: 16
CDR3 DNA: TGTGCCAGCAGCTCCGGGACAGGGATGATCGGAAACACCATATATTTT
CDR3 protein: CASSSGTGMIGNTIYF

D gene: .
J gene: TRBJ2-1
V gene: TRBV29-1
clone size: .
CDR3 length: 15
CDR3 DNA: TGCAGCGTTGGGCCAGACATTCCCGTAATCAATGAGCAGTTCTTC
CDR3 protein: CSVGPDIPVINEQFF

D gene: TRBD1
J gene: TRBJ2-5
V gene: TRBV30
clone size: .
CDR3 length: 15
CDR3 DNA: TGTGCCTGGAGTCGAATCGACAGGGCTGAGCAGACCCAGTACTTC
CDR3 protein: CAWSRIDRAEQTQYF

D gene: .
J gene: TRBJ2-3
V gene: TRBV4-3
clone size: .
CDR3 length: 15
CDR3 DNA: TGCGCCAGCAGCCAAGGAGGGGGGGCCACAGATACGCAGTATTTT
CDR3 protein: CASSQGGGATDTQYF

D gene: TRBD1
J gene: TRBJ1-6
V gene: TRBV14
clone size: .
CDR3 length: 17
CDR3 DNA: TGTGCCAGCAGCCAAGAGAGGGGGCTCACCTATAATTCACCCCTCCACTTT
CDR3 protein: CASSQERGLTYNSPLHF

D gene: .
J gene: TRBJ1-5
V gene: TRBV11-2
clone size: .
CDR3 length: 15
CDR3 DNA: TGTGCCAGCAGCTTAGACATCAATAGCAATCAGCCCCAGCATTTT
CDR3 protein: CASSLDINSNQPQHF

D gene: TRBD1
J gene: TRBJ1-1
V gene: TRBV12-3/TRBV12-4
clone size: .
CDR3 length: 15
CDR3 DNA: TGTGCCAGCAGTTATACCAGGGGGCGACGAACTGAAGCTTTCTTT
CDR3 protein: CASSYTRGRRTEAFF

D gene: TRBD2
J gene: TRBJ2-5
V gene: TRBV6-2/TRBV6-3
clone size: .
CDR3 length: 13
CDR3 DNA: TGTGCCAGCACTAGCGGGTCTCAAGAGACCCAGTACTTC
CDR3 protein: CASTSGSQETQYF

D gene: .
J gene: TRBJ2-3
V gene: TRBV7-2
clone size: .
CDR3 length: 16
CDR3 DNA: TGTGCCAGCAGCTCCTCCCTCGGACCTAATACAGATACGCAGTATTTT
CDR3 protein: CASSSSLGPNTDTQYF

D gene: .
J gene: TRBJ2-7
V gene: TRBV30
clone size: .
CDR3 length: 11
CDR3 DNA: TGTGCCTGGAGTCCAGCCTACGAGCAGTACTTC
CDR3 protein: CAWSPAYEQYF

D gene: TRBD2
J gene: TRBJ2-7
V gene: TRBV3-1
clone size: .
CDR3 length: 13
CDR3 DNA: TGTGCCAGCAGCCAAACTAGCGGGGGGGAGCAGTACTTC
CDR3 protein: CASSQTSGGEQYF

D gene: .
J gene: TRBJ2-6
V gene: TRBV12-3/TRBV12-4
clone size: .
CDR3 length: 15
CDR3 DNA: TGTGCCAGCAGCCTGGGAGTCGCTGGGGCCAACGTCCTGACTTTC
CDR3 protein: CASSLGVAGANVLTF

D gene: .
J gene: TRBJ1-2
V gene: TRBV6-2/TRBV6-3
clone size: .
CDR3 length: 17
CDR3 DNA: TGTGCCAGCAGTTACTCTACCCCCCCCGGGGCCAACTATGGCTACACCTTC
CDR3 protein: CASSYSTPPGANYGYTF

D gene: TRBD1
J gene: TRBJ1-2
V gene: TRBV20-1
clone size: .
CDR3 length: 14
CDR3 DNA: TGCAGTGCTAGAGATGACAGGGTACCGGATGGCTACACCTTC
CDR3 protein: CSARDDRVPDGYTF

D gene: .
J gene: TRBJ1-1
V gene: TRBV20-1
clone size: .
CDR3 length: 13
CDR3 DNA: TGCAGTGCTCGGCGAACGATGAACACTGAAGCTTTCTTT
CDR3 protein: CSARRTMNTEAFF

D gene: .
J gene: TRBJ1-4
V gene: TRBV30
clone size: .
CDR3 length: 15
CDR3 DNA: TGTGCCTGGAATGGCGGAGCGGCAACTAATGAAAAACTGTTTTTT
CDR3 protein: CAWNGGAATNEKLFF

D gene: .
J gene: TRBJ1-2
V gene: TRBV6-2/TRBV6-3
clone size: .
CDR3 length: 16
CDR3 DNA: TGTGCCAGCACCGAAAGCCCGGGACACCTGCTATATGGCTACACCTTC
CDR3 protein: CASTESPGHLLYGYTF

D gene: TRBD1
J gene: TRBJ2-6
V gene: TRBV10-3
clone size: once
CDR3 length: 15
CDR3 DNA: TGTGCCATCAGTGAGACAGGGGCCGGGGCCAACGTCCTGACTTTC
CDR3 protein: CAISETGAGANVLTF

D gene: .
J gene: TRBJ2-3
V gene: TRBV7-9
clone size: .
CDR3 length: 14
CDR3 DNA: TGTGCCAGCAGCTTAGTACACCCCACAGATACGCAGTATTTT
CDR3 protein: CASSLVHPTDTQYF

D gene: TRBD2
J gene: TRBJ2-7
V gene: TRBV4-1
clone size: .
CDR3 length: 12
CDR3 DNA: TGCGCCAGCAGCCAGGGAGGGTTTGAGCAGTACTTC
CDR3 protein: CASSQGGFEQYF

D gene: .
J gene: TRBJ1-6
V gene: TRBV11-2
clone size: .
CDR3 length: 14
CDR3 DNA: TGTGCCAGCAGCCGAGACAGACTCAATTCACCCCTCCACTTT
CDR3 protein: CASSRDRLNSPLHF

D gene: TRBD1
J gene: TRBJ2-1
V gene: TRBV14
clone size: .
CDR3 length: 15
CDR3 DNA: TGTGCCAGCAGCCTCAAGACAGGGGAGATGCATGAGCAGTTCTTC
CDR3 protein: CASSLKTGEMHEQFF

D gene: TRBD1
J gene: TRBJ1-2
V gene: TRBV20-1
clone size: .
CDR3 length: 15
CDR3 DNA: TGCAGTGCTAGAGATCGAAGGACAGGGAACTATGGCTACACCTTC
CDR3 protein: CSARDRRTGNYGYTF

D gene: TRBD1
J gene: TRBJ2-7
V gene: TRBV27
clone size: .
CDR3 length: 19
CDR3 DNA: TGTGCCAGCAGTTCCCCCGGGACAGTGTTCACCCCCGGCTCCTACGAGCAGTACTTC
CDR3 protein: CASSSPGTVFTPGSYEQYF

D gene: .
J gene: TRBJ2-3
V gene: TRBV9
clone size: .
CDR3 length: 15
CDR3 DNA: TGTGCCAGCAGCGTAGCTATCGAGGGAGTGGATACGCAGTATTTT
CDR3 protein: CASSVAIEGVDTQYF

D gene: .
J gene: TRBJ2-7
V gene: TRBV7-2
clone size: .
CDR3 length: 14
CDR3 DNA: TGTGCCAGCAGCCAGAGTAGAGGCAGCTACGAGCAGTACTTC
CDR3 protein: CASSQSRGSYEQYF

D gene: TRBD1
J gene: TRBJ1-4
V gene: TRBV2
clone size: .
CDR3 length: 15
CDR3 DNA: TGTGCCAGTTACCGGGACAGGGGAGAGAATGAAAAACTGTTTTTT
CDR3 protein: CASYRDRGENEKLFF

D gene: TRBD1
J gene: TRBJ1-5
V gene: TRBV6-2/TRBV6-3
clone size: .
CDR3 length: 15
CDR3 DNA: TGTGCCAGCAGTTACTCGGAGGGGGCAGGTCAGCCCCAGCATTTT
CDR3 protein: CASSYSEGAGQPQHF

D gene: TRBD2
J gene: TRBJ2-1
V gene: TRBV6-5
clone size: .
CDR3 length: 15
CDR3 DNA: TGTGCCAGCAGTTATTCCAGCGGGGGGGCCAATGAGCAGTTCTTC
CDR3 protein: CASSYSSGGANEQFF

D gene: .
J gene: TRBJ1-1
V gene: TRBV5-1
clone size: once
CDR3 length: 15
CDR3 DNA: TGCGCCAGCAGCTTGGAGGTGCCGGGGGACACTGAAGCTTTCTTT
CDR3 protein: CASSLEVPGDTEAFF

D gene: .
J gene: TRBJ1-4
V gene: TRBV10-3
clone size: .
CDR3 length: 13
CDR3 DNA: TGTGCCATCAGTAAACAGCAGAATGAAAAACTGTTTTTT
CDR3 protein: CAISKQQNEKLFF

D gene: .
J gene: TRBJ1-1
V gene: TRBV12-3/TRBV12-4
clone size: .
CDR3 length: 14
CDR3 DNA: TGTGCCAGCAGTTTCGGGGTAAATTCGAACGAAGCTTTCTTT
CDR3 protein: CASSFGVNSNEAFF

D gene: TRBD1
J gene: TRBJ1-6
V gene: TRBV30
clone size: .
CDR3 length: 18
CDR3 DNA: TGTGCCTGGGATCCTAATAACAGGGGGCGAGTAAATAATTCACCCCTCCACTTT
CDR3 protein: CAWDPNNRGRVNNSPLHF

D gene: .
J gene: TRBJ2-1
V gene: TRBV24-1
clone size: .
CDR3 length: 13
CDR3 DNA: TGTGCCACCAGTGATTCCCCCTCCAATGAGCAGTTCTTC
CDR3 protein: CATSDSPSNEQFF

D gene: .
J gene: TRBJ2-7
V gene: TRBV7-8
clone size: .
CDR3 length: 13
CDR3 DNA: TGTGCCAGCAGCTTAGAACTTGTAATCGAGCAGTACTTC
CDR3 protein: CASSLELVIEQYF

D gene: .
J gene: TRBJ1-1
V gene: TRBV11-2
clone size: .
CDR3 length: 14
CDR3 DNA: TGTGCCAGCAGCCCTGGAGGCGGGAACACTGAAGCTTTCTTT
CDR3 protein: CASSPGGGNTEAFF

D gene: .
J gene: TRBJ2-7
V gene: TRBV10-3
clone size: .
CDR3 length: 15
CDR3 DNA: TGTGCCATCATGAGCTTCGGCGCAGGGATCTACGAGCAGTACTTC
CDR3 protein: CAIMSFGAGIYEQYF

D gene: .
J gene: TRBJ2-7
V gene: TRBV6-2/TRBV6-3
clone size: .
CDR3 length: 14
CDR3 DNA: TGTGCCAGCAGTAAAGTCAGACCGTACTACGAGCAGTACTTC
CDR3 protein: CASSKVRPYYEQYF

D gene: .
J gene: TRBJ2-5
V gene: TRBV6-2/TRBV6-3
clone size: .
CDR3 length: 11
CDR3 DNA: TGTGCCACCCGGTGGGGAGAGACCCAGTACTTC
CDR3 protein: CATRWGETQYF

D gene: .
J gene: TRBJ2-7
V gene: TRBV4-2
clone size: .
CDR3 length: 12
CDR3 DNA: TGTGCCAGCAGCCAAGGGCTATCCGAGCAGTACTTC
CDR3 protein: CASSQGLSEQYF

D gene: .
J gene: TRBJ1-6
V gene: TRBV5-1
clone size: .
CDR3 length: 15
CDR3 DNA: TGCGCCAGCAGCCCGATCGGATGGGGTTATTCACCCCTCCACTTT
CDR3 protein: CASSPIGWGYSPLHF

D gene: .
J gene: TRBJ1-1
V gene: TRBV28
clone size: .
CDR3 length: 13
CDR3 DNA: TGTGCCAGCAGCCGTCTTATGGACACTGAAGCTTTCTTT
CDR3 protein: CASSRLMDTEAFF

D gene: .
J gene: TRBJ2-7
V gene: TRBV20-1
clone size: .
CDR3 length: 13
CDR3 DNA: TGCAGTGCAGAGAGAGGGAATCGCTACGAGCAGTACTTC
CDR3 protein: CSAERGNRYEQYF

D gene: .
J gene: TRBJ1-5
V gene: TRBV19
clone size: .
CDR3 length: 14
CDR3 DNA: TGTGCCAGTAGTTCGACCCCCAGGGATCAGCCCCAGCATTTT
CDR3 protein: CASSSTPRDQPQHF

D gene: .
J gene: TRBJ2-5
V gene: TRBV24-1
clone size: .
CDR3 length: 13
CDR3 DNA: TGTGCCACCAGTGATGGGGGGGCGGAGACCCAGTACTTC
CDR3 protein: CATSDGGAETQYF